These 32 T cell receptor beta chains originate from one sample sequenced in a study of T cell responses to AZD1222 COVID-19 vaccine. Clones were sequenced by immunoSEQ multiplex PCR, and TCRdb holds only the in-frame ones, with some missing. This sample has about 140,000 clones, with just over 90% found just once. Sequencing used peripheral blood, obtained on day 0 of MenACWY control vaccination. These receptors originate from an adult in good health.

The chain uses TRBV19 and TRBJ1-1; unclear D gene. The length of the CDR3 is 13 residues. Germline V gives CDR1 LNHDA, CDR2 SQIVND (reference sequence). Trimming cost V 7 bases and J 0 bases, with 9 bases left between them. CDR3 in amino acids: CASTNSLNTEAFF. In nucleotides, the CDR3 is TGTGCCAGTACCAATAGCCTGAACACTGAAGCTTTCTTT.

The CDR3 DNA reads as TGTGCCAGTAAGGCCAGGATGTACAATGAGCAGTTCTTC. It specifies CASKARMYNEQFF. The chain recombines TRBV19 with TRBJ2-1; no reliable D call. Germline loops: CDR1 LNHDA, CDR2 SQIVND (reference sequence). This CDR3 has 13 residues. V was clipped by 7 bases and J by 4 bases, with 11 bases between them.

This clone was seen just once. In DNA form, the CDR3 reads TGTGCCAGCAGCGACGGGGGGGCCTATGGCTACACCTTC. Protein sequence: CASSDGGAYGYTF. The chain uses TRBV6-2 or TRBV6-3 and TRBJ1-2; TRBD1 is a possible D gene (6 bases). Per the germline V gene, CDR1 is MNHEY and CDR2 is SVGEGT. The V gene lost 6 bases and the J gene lost 4 bases, with 12 bases spanning the gap. The CDR3 contains 13 residues.

This chain connects TRBV3-1 (or the pseudogene TRBV3-2) to TRBJ1-1; D is undetermined. Trimming took off 0 bases at V and 2 bases at J, with 13 bases between the two ends. Germline V gene data show CDR1 as LGHDT and CDR2 as YNNKEL (reference sequence). This CDR3 is built from 16 residues. CDR3 amino acids: CASSQDRSRINTEAFF. The CDR3 bases are TGTGCCAGCAGCCAAGATCGTTCCAGAATTAACACTGAAGCTTTCTTT.

The CDR3: CSARVPYEQYF. CDR3 nucleotides: TGCAGTGCTAGGGTCCCCTACGAGCAGTACTTC. The chain combines TRBV20-1 with TRBJ2-7; D ambiguous. CDR3 length: 11 amino acids. The germline CDR1 and CDR2 sequences are DFQATT and SNEGSKA (reference sequence). Trimming shortened V by 3 bases and J by 2 bases, and 5 bases separated the two germline ends.

The J gene is TRBJ1-1, the V gene TRBV29-1; D might be TRBD1 (5 bases). The CDR3 sequence is 13 residues long. Germline-derived CDR1 and CDR2 are SQVTM and ANQGSEA. Trimming left V 5 bases short and J 1 base short, with 11 bases between. The CDR3 loop reads CSVLNGGNTEAFF. The CDR3 nucleotides read TGCAGCGTTCTGAACGGGGGGAACACTGAAGCTTTCTTT.

CDR3 coding DNA: TGTGCCAGCAGTTACTGGGGGAACACTGAAGCTTTCTTT. It encodes CASSYWGNTEAFF. V usage is TRBV6-6 and J usage is TRBJ1-1; no definite D call. Germline V lookup: CDR1 MNHNY, CDR2 SVGAGI (reference sequence). The ends were cut back, 1 base at V and 1 base at J, with 4 bases in the middle. The CDR3 loop spans 13 amino acids.

V and J are TRBV28 and TRBJ1-5; TRBD1 is a possible D gene (6 bases). Germline assignment: CDR1 MDHEN and CDR2 SYDVKM. The ends were cut back, 8 bases at V and 0 bases at J, with 11 bases in the middle. This CDR3 is built from 14 residues. DNA of the CDR3: TGTGCCAGCGGAAGGGACAATAGCAATCAGCCCCAGCATTTT. Its translation: CASGRDNSNQPQHF.

The chain links TRBV7-3 to TRBJ1-2, with a weak D call TRBD1 (5 bases). Germline CDR1 and CDR2: SGHTA and FQGTGA. This CDR3 contains 14 residues. The V end was cut by 5 bases, the J end by 7 bases, with 17 bases between. CDR3 DNA: TGTGCCAGCAGCCCCCGCCGGGGGGATCCTGGCTACACCTTC. This translates into CASSPRRGDPGYTF.

The V call is TRBV5-5, the J call TRBJ2-5; D ambiguous. This CDR3 region has 15 residues. V lost 0 bases and J lost 2, with 11 bases in between. CDR1 is SGHKS, CDR2 YYEKEE, per germline (reference sequence). The CDR3: CASSLDQLLQETQYF. The CDR3 bases are TGTGCCAGCAGCTTGGATCAGTTACTTCAAGAGACCCAGTACTTC.

The chain is built from TRBV6-5 and TRBJ2-7; 10 bases are shared with TRBD1. The junction had 7 bases not matched to a gene; V was cut back by 5 bases and J by 9 bases. Germline V gene sequence: CDR1 MNHEY, CDR2 SVGAGI. This CDR3 has 13 residues. The CDR3 sequence: CASSQDRGNGQYF. The CDR3 nucleotides read TGTGCCAGCAGTCAGGACAGGGGGAATGGGCAGTACTTC.

The chain recombines TRBV3-1 (or the pseudogene TRBV3-2) with TRBJ1-5, with D possibly being TRBD1 (6 bases). Trimming shortened V by 4 bases and J by 5 bases, and 15 bases separated the two germline ends. Germline V gene lookup returns CDR1 LGHDT and CDR2 YNNKEL (reference sequence). This CDR3 contains 15 residues. In nucleotides, the CDR3 is TGTGCCAGCAGCCCAACTTGGGGGGGCTATCAGCCCCAGCATTTT. It encodes CASSPTWGGYQPQHF.

The chain joins TRBV15 to TRBJ2-1; D is possibly TRBD1 (6 bases). The CDR3 length is 13 residues. V lost 0 bases and J lost 12, with 12 bases in between. Germline V gene data show CDR1 as LNHNV and CDR2 as YYDKDF (reference sequence). CDR3 sequence (DNA): TGTGCCACCAGCAGAGATCGTGGCAGGGGGCAGTTCTTC. Translating it yields CATSRDRGRGQFF.

This chain joins TRBV19 and TRBJ2-7, with D uncertain. V was cut by 0 bases and J by 11 bases, with 14 bases left in between. In germline, CDR1 is LNHDA, CDR2 SQIVND (reference sequence). This CDR3 contains 13 residues. Here the CDR3 DNA reads TGTGCCAGTAGTATAGATCTGGAACAGACGGAGTACTTC. This translates into CASSIDLEQTEYF.

This clone has a single count. The chain couples TRBV9 to TRBJ2-2; 9 nucleotides align to TRBD2. This CDR3 has 17 amino acids. V dropped 4 bases and J dropped 6; count of bases not matched to a gene: 13. CDR1 is SGDLS and CDR2 is YYNGEE in the germline V gene. The CDR3 nucleotides read TGTGCCAGCAGCCTTACCATAGCGGGAGAGTTCCCCGGGGAGCTGTTTTTT. Amino acid sequence: CASSLTIAGEFPGELFF.

The chain joins TRBV6-5 to TRBJ2-1, with D tentatively TRBD1 (6 bases). The CDR3 is 15 residues long. Per germline, CDR1 MNHEY and CDR2 SVGAGI. V was trimmed by 5 bases and J by 1 base, leaving 12 bases between them. The DNA of the CDR3 is TGTGCCAGCAGTCAACAGGGTGAATCCTACAATGAGCAGTTCTTC. Residues: CASSQQGESYNEQFF.

The J gene is TRBJ1-1, the V gene TRBV19; D gene unclear. V was clipped by 5 bases and J by 1 base, with 8 bases between them. CDR1 LNHDA and CDR2 SQIVND come from the germline V gene (reference sequence). The CDR3 length is 13 residues. This CDR3 reads CASSVTSNTEAFF. DNA for the CDR3: TGTGCCAGTAGTGTTACATCGAACACTGAAGCTTTCTTT. Full variable domain (rest looked up from reference TRBV19 and TRBJ1-1): DGGITQSPKYLFRKEGQNVTLSCEQNLNHDAMYWYRQDPGQGLRLIYYSQIVNDFQKGDIAEGYSVSREKKESFPLTVTSAQKNPTAFYLCASSVTSNTEAFFGQGTRLTVV.

The V gene is TRBV7-8, the J gene TRBJ2-7; TRBD2 might be the D (6 bases). CDR3 length: 15 residues. Trimming stripped 5 bases from V and 2 bases from J, with 16 bases between. The germline V gene encodes CDR1 SGHVS and CDR2 FQNEAQ. The CDR3 region is CASSPTRRGPYEQYF. The CDR3 bases are TGTGCCAGCAGCCCGACCCGGAGGGGTCCCTACGAGCAGTACTTC.

The chain has TRBV5-4 and TRBJ1-2; D perhaps matches TRBD1 (5 bases). Germline CDR1 SGHNT, CDR2 YYREEE (reference sequence). V was shortened by 1 base and J by 0 bases, with 7 bases between the two germline ends. This CDR3 contains 14 residues. The CDR3 loop reads CASSLQGANYGYTF. Written as DNA, the CDR3 is TGTGCCAGCAGCTTGCAGGGAGCTAACTATGGCTACACCTTC.

The chain uses TRBV7-3 and TRBJ2-1, with D possibly matching TRBD2 (7 bases). Trimming cost V 4 bases and J 4 bases, with 14 bases left between them. Germline V CDR1 and CDR2: SGHTA, FQGTGA. The length of the CDR3 is 15 residues. In DNA, the CDR3 is TGTGCCAGCAGCTCCACGCGGGGGCTATACAATGAGCAGTTCTTC. It translates to CASSSTRGLYNEQFF.

This sequence joins TRBV5-1 and TRBJ1-5; tentative D call: TRBD1 (5 bases). V dropped 3 bases and J dropped 4 bases, with 8 bases sitting between them. Germline lookup yields CDR1 SGHRS and CDR2 YFSETQ. The CDR3 is 13 residues long. CDR3 nucleotide sequence: TGCGCCAGCAGCTATTCAGGGAATCAGCCCCAGCATTTT. Protein: CASSYSGNQPQHF.

The chain uses TRBV27 and TRBJ1-5, with 8 bases identical to TRBD1. The V and J ends lost 7 bases and 2 bases, in that order; junction bases with no gene match: 4. The CDR3 loop spans 14 amino acids. Germline V lookup: CDR1 MNHEY, CDR2 SMNVEV (reference sequence). CDR3 bases: TGTGCCAGCACGCCGGGACAGGGCAATCAGCCCCAGCATTTT. Translated: CASTPGQGNQPQHF.

The rearrangement uses TRBV6-5 and TRBJ1-5; D call uncertain. V lost 5 bases and J lost 5, with 16 bases in between. Germline-derived CDR1 and CDR2 are MNHEY and SVGAGI. The CDR3 sequence is 15 residues long. CDR3 protein: CASSIAIMTHQPQHF. Written as DNA, the CDR3 is TGTGCCAGCAGTATAGCGATAATGACCCATCAGCCCCAGCATTTT.

The chain links TRBV3-1 (or the pseudogene TRBV3-2) to TRBJ1-1; weak D call: TRBD1 (6 bases). The V end was cut by 4 bases, the J end by 2 bases, with 11 bases between. CDR3 length: 14 residues. Germline V gives CDR1 LGHDT, CDR2 YNNKEL (reference sequence). The CDR3 spells CASSRGQLNTEAFF. DNA for the CDR3: TGTGCCAGCAGCCGAGGACAGTTAAACACTGAAGCTTTCTTT.

DNA of the CDR3: TGCAGTGCTAGTAGGGCTAGCGGGAGTTTCTATGAGCAGTTCTTC. This sequence encodes CSASRASGSFYEQFF. The rearrangement links TRBV20-1 to TRBJ2-1; 10 bases fit TRBD2. Trimming took 3 bases from V and 8 from J; bases not matched to a gene: 10. Germline CDR1 reads DFQATT; CDR2 reads SNEGSKA (reference sequence). The CDR3 contains 15 residues.

The chain employs TRBV29-1 and TRBJ1-2; 10 nucleotides align to TRBD1. CDR3 length: 13 amino acids. Per germline, CDR1 SQVTM and CDR2 ANQGSEA. V gave up 4 bases and J gave up 12 bases; unmatched junction bases: 11. CDR3 sequence: CSVGGRDRGANTF. CDR3 sequence (DNA): TGCAGCGTTGGGGGAAGGGACAGGGGCGCTAACACCTTC.

This chain uses TRBV28 with TRBJ1-1, with TRBD1 as a possible D gene (5 bases). The CDR3 covers 17 residues. The V end lost 8 bases, the J end lost 0 bases, and 22 bases lay between the germline ends. Germline values: CDR1 MDHEN, CDR2 SYDVKM. The CDR3 loop is CASHRDGPFLMNTEAFF. The CDR3 DNA sequence: TGTGCCAGCCATCGGGACGGCCCTTTTTTGATGAACACTGAAGCTTTCTTT.

This chain uses TRBV19 with TRBJ1-4; the D gene is possibly TRBD1 (5 bases). Germline V gives CDR1 LNHDA, CDR2 SQIVND (reference sequence). This CDR3 comprises 15 residues. V gave up 5 bases and J gave up 8 bases, with 18 bases separating them. This CDR3 reads CASSDLGGWKEKLFF. In DNA form, the CDR3 reads TGTGCCAGTAGTGACCTGGGGGGTTGGAAAGAAAAACTGTTTTTT.

This clone showed up just a few times. This chain connects TRBV9 to TRBJ2-1; TRBD2 is a possible D gene (5 bases). Germline loops: CDR1 SGDLS, CDR2 YYNGEE. There are 17 residues in the CDR3. With 0 bases removed from V and 0 bases from J, the gap between germline ends came to 13 bases. This CDR3 reads CASSVGEGTSSYNEQFF. The CDR3 region has the DNA TGTGCCAGCAGCGTAGGCGAGGGAACAAGCTCCTACAATGAGCAGTTCTTC.

The chain joins TRBV30 to TRBJ2-7; unclear D gene. Trimming shortened V by 0 bases and J by 2 bases, and 5 bases separated the two germline ends. The CDR3 covers 12 residues. The germline V gene encodes CDR1 GTSNPN and CDR2 SVGIG (reference sequence). The CDR3 DNA reads TGTGCCTGGAGTGTAATGCCCTACGAGCAGTACTTC. It translates to CAWSVMPYEQYF.

This chain uses TRBV28 with TRBJ2-1; 7 bases line up with TRBD2. Germline loops: CDR1 MDHEN, CDR2 SYDVKM. Trimming cost V 11 bases and J 2 bases; bases outside gene matches: 9. This CDR3 has 14 residues. CDR3 in DNA: TGTGCCGCGCGGGAGCGGAGCACCTACAATGAGCAGTTCTTC. The encoded protein is CAARERSTYNEQFF.

The chain is built from TRBV11-2 and TRBJ1-3, with D perhaps TRBD1 (6 bases). Germline CDR1 and CDR2: SGHAT and FQNNGV. The CDR3 spans 16 residues. V shed 5 bases and J shed 5 bases, with 19 bases lying between them. The CDR3: CASSKAHPGHRNTIYF. CDR3 DNA: TGTGCCAGCAGCAAAGCTCACCCGGGACACCGAAACACCATATATTTT.